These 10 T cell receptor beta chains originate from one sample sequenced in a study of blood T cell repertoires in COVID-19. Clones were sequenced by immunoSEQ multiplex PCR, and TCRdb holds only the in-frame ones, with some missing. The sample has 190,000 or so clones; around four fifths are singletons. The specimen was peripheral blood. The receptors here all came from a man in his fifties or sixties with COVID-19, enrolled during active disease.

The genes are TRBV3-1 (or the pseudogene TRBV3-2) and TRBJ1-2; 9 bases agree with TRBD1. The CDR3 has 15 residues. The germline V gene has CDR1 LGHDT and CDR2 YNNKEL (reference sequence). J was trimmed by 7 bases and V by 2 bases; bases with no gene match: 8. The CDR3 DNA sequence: TGTGCCAGCAGCCAAAGGGGGACAGGGTGGGGTGGCTACACCTTC. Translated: CASSQRGTGWGGYTF.

CDR3 protein: CASSQGRGLRNQPQHF. The CDR3 region has the DNA TGCGCCAGCAGCCAAGGCAGGGGGCTTCGCAATCAGCCCCAGCATTTT. The rearrangement links TRBV4-1 to TRBJ1-5, with 8 positions matching TRBD1. CDR1 and CDR2 (germline): MGHRA, YSYEKL. The length of the CDR3 is 16 residues. Unmatched junction bases numbered 4, after V lost 1 base and J lost 2 bases.

The CDR3 reads CASSEGQLANYGYTF. CDR3 DNA sequence: TGTGCCAGCAGCGAGGGACAGCTTGCTAACTATGGCTACACCTTC. This chain uses TRBV6-6 with TRBJ1-2; 7 nucleotides agree with TRBD1. This CDR3 is built from 15 residues. The germline V gene encodes CDR1 MNHNY and CDR2 SVGAGI (reference sequence). After removal of 6 bases from V and 0 bases from J, the junction contained 7 bases not matched to a gene.

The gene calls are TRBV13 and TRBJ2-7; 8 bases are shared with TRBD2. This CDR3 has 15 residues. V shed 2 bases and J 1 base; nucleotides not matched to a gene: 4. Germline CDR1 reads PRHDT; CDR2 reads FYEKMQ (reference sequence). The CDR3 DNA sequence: TGTGCCAGCAGCTTACAATTAGCGGGGTCCTACGAGCAGTACTTC. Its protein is CASSLQLAGSYEQYF.

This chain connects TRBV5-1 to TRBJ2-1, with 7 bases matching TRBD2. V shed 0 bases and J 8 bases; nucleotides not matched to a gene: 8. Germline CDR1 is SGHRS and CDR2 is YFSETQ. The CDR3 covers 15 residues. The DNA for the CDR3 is TGCGCCAGCAGCTTGGAGGGCGGGAGCAGCCATGAGCAGTTCTTC. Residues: CASSLEGGSSHEQFF.

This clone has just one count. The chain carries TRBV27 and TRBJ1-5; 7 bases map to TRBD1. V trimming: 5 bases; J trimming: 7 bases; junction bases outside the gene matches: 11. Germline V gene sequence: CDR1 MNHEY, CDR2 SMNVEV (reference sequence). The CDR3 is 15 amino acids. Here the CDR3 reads CASSKTGFEGQPQHF. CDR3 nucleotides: TGTGCCAGCAGTAAGACAGGGTTCGAAGGGCAGCCCCAGCATTTT.

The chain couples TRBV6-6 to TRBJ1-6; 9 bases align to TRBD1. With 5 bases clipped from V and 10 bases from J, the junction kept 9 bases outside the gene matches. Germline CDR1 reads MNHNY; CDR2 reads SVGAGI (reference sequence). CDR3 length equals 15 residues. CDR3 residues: CASSGGQGWNSPLHF. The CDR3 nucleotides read TGTGCCAGCAGTGGGGGACAGGGATGGAACTCACCCCTCCACTTT.

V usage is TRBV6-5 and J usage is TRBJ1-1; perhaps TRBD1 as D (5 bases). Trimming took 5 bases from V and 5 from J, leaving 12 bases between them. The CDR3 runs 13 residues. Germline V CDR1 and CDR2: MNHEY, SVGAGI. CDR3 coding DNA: TGTGCCAGCAGTACCAGGGAACCTACTGAAGCTTTCTTT. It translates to CASSTREPTEAFF.

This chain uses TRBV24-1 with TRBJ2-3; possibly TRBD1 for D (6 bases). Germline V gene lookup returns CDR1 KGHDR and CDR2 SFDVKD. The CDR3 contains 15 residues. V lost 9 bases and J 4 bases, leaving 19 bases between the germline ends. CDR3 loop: CATAHRAGLADTQYF. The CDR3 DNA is TGTGCCACCGCTCACAGGGCAGGGCTAGCAGATACGCAGTATTTT.

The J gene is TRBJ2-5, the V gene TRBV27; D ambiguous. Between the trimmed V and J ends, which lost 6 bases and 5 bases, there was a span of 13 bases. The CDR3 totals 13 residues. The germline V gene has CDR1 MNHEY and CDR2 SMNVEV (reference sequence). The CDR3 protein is CASRKQTVETQYF. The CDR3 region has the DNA TGTGCCAGCAGGAAACAGACCGTGGAGACCCAGTACTTC.